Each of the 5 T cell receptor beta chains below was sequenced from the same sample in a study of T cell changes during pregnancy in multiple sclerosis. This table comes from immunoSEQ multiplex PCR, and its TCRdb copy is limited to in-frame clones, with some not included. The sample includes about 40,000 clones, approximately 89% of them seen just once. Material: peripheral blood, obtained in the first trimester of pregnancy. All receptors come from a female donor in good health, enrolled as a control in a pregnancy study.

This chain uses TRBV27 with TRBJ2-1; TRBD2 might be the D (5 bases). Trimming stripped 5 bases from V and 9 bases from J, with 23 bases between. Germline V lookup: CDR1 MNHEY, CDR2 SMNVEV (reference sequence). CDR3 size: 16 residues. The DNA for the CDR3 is TGTGCCAGCAGTACCTACCTAGCCCCCGACGTTGGTGAGCAGTTCTTC. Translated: CASSTYLAPDVGEQFF.

The CDR3 here is CASSFQGTGSYEQYF. In DNA form, the CDR3 reads TGTGCCAGCAGTTTTCAGGGCACGGGCTCCTACGAGCAGTACTTC. The chain combines TRBV27 with TRBJ2-7, with D possibly being TRBD1 (5 bases). V was clipped by 3 bases and J by 0 bases, with 12 bases between them. The CDR3 covers 15 residues. CDR1 and CDR2 from the germline V gene are MNHEY and SMNVEV (reference sequence).

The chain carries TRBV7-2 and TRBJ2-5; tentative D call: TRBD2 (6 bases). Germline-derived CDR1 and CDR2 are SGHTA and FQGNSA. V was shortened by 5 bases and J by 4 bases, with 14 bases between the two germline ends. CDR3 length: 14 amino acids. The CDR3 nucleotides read TGTGCCAGCAGCCAAAGACGGGGGACAGAGACCCAGTACTTC. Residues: CASSQRRGTETQYF.

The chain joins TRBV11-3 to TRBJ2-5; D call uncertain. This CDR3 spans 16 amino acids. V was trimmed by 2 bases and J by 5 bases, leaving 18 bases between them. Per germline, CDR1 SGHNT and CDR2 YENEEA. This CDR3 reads CASSLMGRAAGETQYF. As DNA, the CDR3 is TGTGCCAGCAGCTTAATGGGTCGCGCCGCCGGGGAGACCCAGTACTTC.

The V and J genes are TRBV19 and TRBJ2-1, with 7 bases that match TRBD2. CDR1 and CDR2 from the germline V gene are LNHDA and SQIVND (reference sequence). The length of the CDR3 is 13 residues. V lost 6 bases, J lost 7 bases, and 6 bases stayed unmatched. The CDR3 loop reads CASRAVGGNEQFF. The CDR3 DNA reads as TGTGCCAGTAGGGCCGTGGGAGGGAATGAGCAGTTCTTC. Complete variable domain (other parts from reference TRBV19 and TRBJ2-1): DGGITQSPKYLFRKEGQNVTLSCEQNLNHDAMYWYRQDPGQGLRLIYYSQIVNDFQKGDIAEGYSVSREKKESFPLTVTSAQKNPTAFYLCASRAVGGNEQFFGPGTRLTVL.